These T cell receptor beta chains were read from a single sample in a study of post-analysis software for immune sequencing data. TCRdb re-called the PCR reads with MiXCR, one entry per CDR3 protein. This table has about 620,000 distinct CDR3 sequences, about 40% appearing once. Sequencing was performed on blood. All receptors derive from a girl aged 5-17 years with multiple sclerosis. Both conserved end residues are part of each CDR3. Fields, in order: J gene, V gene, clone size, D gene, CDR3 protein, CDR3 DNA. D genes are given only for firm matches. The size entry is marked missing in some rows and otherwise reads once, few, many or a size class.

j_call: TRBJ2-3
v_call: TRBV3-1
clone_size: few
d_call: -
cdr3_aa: CASSQRQGTDTQYF
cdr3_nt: TGTGCCAGCAGCCAAAGACAGGGCACAGATACGCAGTATTTT

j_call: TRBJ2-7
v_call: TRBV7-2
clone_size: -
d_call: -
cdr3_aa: CASSFVNNEQYF
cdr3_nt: TGTGCCAGCAGCTTTGTAAACAATGAGCAGTACTTC

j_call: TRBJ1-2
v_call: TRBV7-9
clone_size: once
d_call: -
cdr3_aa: CASSLVGADYGYTF
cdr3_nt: TGTGCCAGCAGCTTAGTCGGGGCCGACTATGGCTACACCTTC

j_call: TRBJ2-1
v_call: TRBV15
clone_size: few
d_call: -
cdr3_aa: CATSGWLNEQFF
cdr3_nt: TGTGCCACCAGCGGATGGCTCAATGAGCAGTTCTTC

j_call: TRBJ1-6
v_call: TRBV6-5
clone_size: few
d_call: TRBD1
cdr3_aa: CASTGQLSSSPLHF
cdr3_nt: TGTGCCAGCACGGGACAGCTGTCGAGTTCACCCCTCCACTTT

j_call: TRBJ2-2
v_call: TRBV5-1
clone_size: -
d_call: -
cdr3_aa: CASSFGPGTHTGELFF
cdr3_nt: TGCGCCAGCAGCTTTGGACCGGGGACGCACACCGGGGAGCTGTTTTTT

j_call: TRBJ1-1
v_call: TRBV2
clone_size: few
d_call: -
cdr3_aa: CASRPTATGTEAFF
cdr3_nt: TGTGCCAGCAGGCCGACAGCCACCGGGACTGAAGCTTTCTTT

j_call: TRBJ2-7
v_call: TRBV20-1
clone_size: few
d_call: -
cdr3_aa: CGASPDRYSTYEQYF
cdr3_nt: TGCGGTGCTAGCCCGGACAGATACTCGACCTACGAGCAGTACTTC

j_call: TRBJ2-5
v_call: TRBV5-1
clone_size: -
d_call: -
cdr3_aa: CASSNLALDEQYF
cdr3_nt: TGCGCCAGCAGCAATCTAGCGTTAGATGAGCAGTACTTC

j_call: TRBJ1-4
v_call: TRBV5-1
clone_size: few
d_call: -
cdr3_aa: CATGRGFF
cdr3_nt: TGCGCCACCGGCCGGGGGTTTTTT

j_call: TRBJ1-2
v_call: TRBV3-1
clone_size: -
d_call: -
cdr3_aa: CASSLTSGPDYGYTF
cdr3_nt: TGTGCCAGCAGCCTAACCTCCGGGCCGGACTATGGCTACACCTTC

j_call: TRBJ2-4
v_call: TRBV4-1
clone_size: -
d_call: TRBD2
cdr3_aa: CASSHASSGGSYGQYF
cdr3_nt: TGCGCCAGCAGCCACGCTTCTAGCGGGGGGTCCTACGGGCAGTACTTC

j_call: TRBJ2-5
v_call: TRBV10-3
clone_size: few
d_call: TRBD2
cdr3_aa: CAIRSGLAEETQYF
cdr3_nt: TGTGCCATCAGATCGGGACTAGCTGAAGAGACCCAGTACTTC

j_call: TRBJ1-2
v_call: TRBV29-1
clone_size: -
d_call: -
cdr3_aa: CSVPHGEGARGYTF
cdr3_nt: TGCAGCGTTCCCCACGGAGAAGGGGCGCGAGGCTACACCTTC

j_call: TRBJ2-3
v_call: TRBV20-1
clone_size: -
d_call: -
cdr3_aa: CSATPNGDTDTQYF
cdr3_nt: TGCAGTGCTACCCCTAACGGGGACACAGATACGCAGTATTTT

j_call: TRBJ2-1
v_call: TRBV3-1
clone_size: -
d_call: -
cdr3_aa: CASSQMQDSGQFF
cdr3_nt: TGTGCCAGCAGCCAGATGCAGGACAGCGGGCAGTTCTTC

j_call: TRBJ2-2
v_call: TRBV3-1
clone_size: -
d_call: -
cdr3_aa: CASSQRRVWNTGELFF
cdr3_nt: TGTGCCAGCAGCCAACGAAGGGTGTGGAACACCGGGGAGCTGTTTTTT

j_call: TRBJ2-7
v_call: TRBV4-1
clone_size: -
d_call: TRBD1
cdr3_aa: CASSQAGGLGEQYF
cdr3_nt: TGCGCCAGCAGCCAAGCAGGGGGCCTTGGCGAGCAGTACTTC

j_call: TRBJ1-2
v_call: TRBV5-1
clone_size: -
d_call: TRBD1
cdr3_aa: CASSLLGTGDGHTF
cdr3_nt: TGCGCCAGCAGCTTGTTGGGGACAGGGGACGGCCACACCTTC

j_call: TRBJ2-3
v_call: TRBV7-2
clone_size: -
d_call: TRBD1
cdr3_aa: CASSLWDRKTDTQYF
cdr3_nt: TGTGCCAGCAGCTTATGGGACAGAAAGACAGATACGCAGTATTTT

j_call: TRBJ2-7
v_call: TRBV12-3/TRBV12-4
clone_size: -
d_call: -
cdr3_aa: CASSQRGSSNEQYF
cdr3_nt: TGTGCCAGCAGCCAGAGGGGGAGTAGCAACGAGCAGTACTTC

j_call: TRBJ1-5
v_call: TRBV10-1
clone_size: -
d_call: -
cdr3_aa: CASSDELDQPQHF
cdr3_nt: TGCGCCAGCAGTGACGAACTTGATCAGCCCCAGCATTTT

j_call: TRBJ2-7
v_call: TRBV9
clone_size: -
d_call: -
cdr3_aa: CASSARDRFYEQYF
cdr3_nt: TGTGCCAGCAGCGCCCGGGACCGATTTTACGAGCAGTACTTC

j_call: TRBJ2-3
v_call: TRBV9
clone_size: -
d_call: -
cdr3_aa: CASSVGGTDTQYF
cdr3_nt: TGTGCCAGCAGCGTAGGCGGTACAGATACGCAGTATTTT

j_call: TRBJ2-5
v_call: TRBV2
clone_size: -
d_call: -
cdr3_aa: CASRVVGEETQYF
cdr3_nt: TGTGCCAGCCGGGTGGTCGGGGAGGAGACCCAGTACTTC

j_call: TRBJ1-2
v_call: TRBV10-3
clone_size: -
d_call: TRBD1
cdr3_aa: CAISQGAGSQDGYTF
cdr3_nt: TGTGCCATCAGCCAGGGGGCAGGGTCGCAGGATGGCTACACCTTC

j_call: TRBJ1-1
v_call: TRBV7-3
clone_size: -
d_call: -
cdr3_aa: CASSYSGGRTEAFF
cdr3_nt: TGTGCCAGCAGCTATTCCGGAGGGAGGACTGAAGCTTTCTTT

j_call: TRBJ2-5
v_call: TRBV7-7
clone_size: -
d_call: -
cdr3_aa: CASSPRRGGEETQYF
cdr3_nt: TGTGCCAGCAGCCCTCGGCGGGGTGGAGAAGAGACCCAGTACTTC

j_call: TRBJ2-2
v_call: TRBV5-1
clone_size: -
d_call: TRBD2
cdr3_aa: CASSFGSGSSGELFF
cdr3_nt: TGCGCCAGCAGCTTCGGGAGCGGGAGCTCCGGGGAGCTGTTTTTT

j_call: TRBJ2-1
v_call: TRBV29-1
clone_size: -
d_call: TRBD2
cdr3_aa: CSVEGPSGAYNEQFF
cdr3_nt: TGCAGCGTTGAGGGCCCTAGCGGGGCATACAATGAGCAGTTCTTC

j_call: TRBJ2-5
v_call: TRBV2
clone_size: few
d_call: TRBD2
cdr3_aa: CASRTSGGETQYF
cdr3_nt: TGTGCCAGCAGGACTAGCGGGGGGGAGACCCAGTACTTC

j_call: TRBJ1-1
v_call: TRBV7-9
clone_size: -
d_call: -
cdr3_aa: CASSWTDVEAFF
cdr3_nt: TGTGCCAGCAGCTGGACAGACGTTGAAGCTTTCTTT

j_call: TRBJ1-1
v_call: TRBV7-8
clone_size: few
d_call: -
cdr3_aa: CASSLFRAEAFF
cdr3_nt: TGTGCCAGCAGCTTATTTAGGGCTGAAGCTTTCTTT

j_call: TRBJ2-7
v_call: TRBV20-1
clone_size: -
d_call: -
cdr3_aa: CSATRGGTNSYEQYF
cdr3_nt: TGCAGCGCAACCAGGGGCGGGACTAACTCCTACGAGCAGTACTTC

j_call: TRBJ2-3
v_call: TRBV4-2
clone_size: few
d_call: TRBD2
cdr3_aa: CASSQGTGGYTQYF
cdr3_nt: TGTGCCAGCAGCCAAGGAACGGGAGGATATACGCAGTATTTT

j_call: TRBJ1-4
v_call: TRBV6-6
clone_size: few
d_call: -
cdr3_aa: CASRMSDFEKLFF
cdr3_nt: TGTGCCAGCAGAATGAGCGACTTTGAAAAACTGTTTTTT

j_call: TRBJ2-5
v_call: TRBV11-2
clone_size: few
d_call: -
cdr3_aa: CASRGDWETQYF
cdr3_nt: TGTGCCAGCAGAGGGGATTGGGAGACCCAGTACTTC

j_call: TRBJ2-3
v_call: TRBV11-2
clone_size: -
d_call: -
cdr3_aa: CASSSSFTTDTQYF
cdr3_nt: TGTGCCAGCAGCTCGAGTTTTACCACAGATACGCAGTATTTT

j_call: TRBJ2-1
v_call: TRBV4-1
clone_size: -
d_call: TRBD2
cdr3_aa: CASSQGLAGGTEPYNEQFF
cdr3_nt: TGCGCCAGCAGCCAGGGACTAGCGGGAGGTACGGAGCCCTACAATGAGCAGTTCTTC

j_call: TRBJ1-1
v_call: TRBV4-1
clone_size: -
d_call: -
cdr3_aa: CASSQVSMNTEAFF
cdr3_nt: TGCGCCAGCAGCCAAGTCAGCATGAACACTGAAGCTTTCTTT

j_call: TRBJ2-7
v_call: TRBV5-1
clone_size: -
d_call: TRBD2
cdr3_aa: CASSCEMRQREGPYEQYF
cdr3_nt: TGCGCCAGCAGCTGTGAGATGCGACAGCGGGAGGGCCCTTACGAGCAGTACTTC

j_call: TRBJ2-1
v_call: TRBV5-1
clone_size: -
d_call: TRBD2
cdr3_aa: CASSRSGGGYYNEQFF
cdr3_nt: TGCGCCAGCAGCCGCAGCGGGGGGGGTTACTACAATGAGCAGTTCTTC

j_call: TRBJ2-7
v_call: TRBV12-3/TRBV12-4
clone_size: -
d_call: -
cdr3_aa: CASSLTPVVDSYEQYF
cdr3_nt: TGTGCCAGCAGTTTGACCCCCGTCGTCGACTCCTACGAGCAGTACTTC

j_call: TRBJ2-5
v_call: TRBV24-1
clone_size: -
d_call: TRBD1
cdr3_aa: CATSARGLQETQYF
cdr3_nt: TGTGCCACCTCAGCGAGGGGGCTCCAAGAGACCCAGTACTTC